This TCR beta chain was recorded in a study of blood T cells in healthy people across ages. V was clipped by 5 bases and J by 5 bases; unmatched bases: 6. The CDR3 is 14 residues long. PCR was performed a second time for roughly 7 to 11 cycles using a sample-barcoded 5' primer and a J-beta primer mix. TCRdb called the 5' RACE reads again in MiXCR, with one record for every CDR3 protein. Here the sample spans around 800,000 distinct CDR3 sequences, about 62% being singletons. This sequence joins TRBV12-3 or TRBV12-4 and TRBJ2-3; 8 bases are a match to TRBD2. Sequenced input: blood. This receptor was obtained from a man aged 25-45 years in good health. DNA of the CDR3: TGTGCCAGCAGTGCCAGCGGGGGTGGAGATACGCAGTATTTT. Protein product: CASSASGGGDTQYF.